The 5 T cell receptor beta chains below were found in one sample sequenced in a study of blood T cell repertoires in COVID-19. Clones were sequenced by immunoSEQ multiplex PCR, and TCRdb holds only the in-frame ones, with some missing. The data hold some 500,000 clones, with roughly nine tenths observed a single time. The sequenced material came from peripheral blood. The receptor set was obtained from a woman aged 45-65 years with COVID-19, enrolled during active disease.

In this sample, this clone turned up once. CDR3 in amino acids: CASSDTSSYEQYF. The CDR3 DNA is TGCGCCAGCAGTGATACAAGCTCCTACGAGCAGTACTTC. The rearrangement joins TRBV10-2 to TRBJ2-7, with D unresolved. The CDR3 is made up of 13 amino acids. Germline CDR1 is WSHSY and CDR2 is SAAADI. V was clipped by 3 bases and J by 0 bases, with 6 bases between them.

CDR3 bases: TGTGCCAGCTCACCACAGGAGACGATCAAGGTTTACGAGCAGTACTTC. Its protein product is CASSPQETIKVYEQYF. The chain recombines TRBV18 with TRBJ2-7; no clear D gene. Trimming removed 1 base at V and 4 bases at J, with 17 bases between. CDR3 length: 16 residues. Germline CDR1 reads KGHSH; CDR2 reads LQKENI.

V is TRBV9 and J is TRBJ1-2, with D possibly matching TRBD1 (6 bases). The CDR3 is 13 amino acids. V was cut by 0 bases and J by 6 bases, with 9 bases left in between. Looked up from germline, CDR1 is SGDLS and CDR2 is YYNGEE. The CDR3 region has the DNA TGTGCCAGCAGCGTAGAGGGGGGGAATGGCTACACCTTC. Protein: CASSVEGGNGYTF.

This sequence joins TRBV19 and TRBJ2-1; 11 positions match TRBD1. V was pared by 1 base and J by 4 bases, with 3 bases of the junction left unmatched. Germline CDR1 is LNHDA and CDR2 is SQIVND (reference sequence). This CDR3 comprises 16 residues. CDR3 sequence: CASSIGGTGGYNEQFF. CDR3 coding DNA: TGTGCCAGTAGTATAGGGGGGACAGGGGGATACAATGAGCAGTTCTTC.

The chain recombines TRBV7-9 with TRBJ2-3; a weak D match, TRBD1 (6 bases). Germline V CDR1 and CDR2: SEHNR, FQNEAQ (reference sequence). The CDR3 has 14 residues. Trimming stripped 5 bases from V and 0 bases from J, with 9 bases between. The CDR3 DNA reads as TGTGCCAGCAGCCGAGGACAGAGCACAGATACGCAGTATTTT. Protein product: CASSRGQSTDTQYF.